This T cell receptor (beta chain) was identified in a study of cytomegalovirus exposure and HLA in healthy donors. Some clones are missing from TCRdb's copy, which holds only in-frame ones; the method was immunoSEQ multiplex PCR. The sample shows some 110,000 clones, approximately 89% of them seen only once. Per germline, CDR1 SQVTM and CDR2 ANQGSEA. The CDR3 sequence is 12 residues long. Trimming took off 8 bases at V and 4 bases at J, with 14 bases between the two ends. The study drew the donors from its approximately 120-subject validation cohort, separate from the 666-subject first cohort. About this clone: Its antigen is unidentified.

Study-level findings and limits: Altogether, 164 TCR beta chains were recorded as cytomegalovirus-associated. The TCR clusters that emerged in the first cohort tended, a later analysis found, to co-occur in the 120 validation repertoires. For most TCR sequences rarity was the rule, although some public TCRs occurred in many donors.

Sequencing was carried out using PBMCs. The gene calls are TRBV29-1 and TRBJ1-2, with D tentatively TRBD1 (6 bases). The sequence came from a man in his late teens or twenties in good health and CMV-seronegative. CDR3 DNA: TGCAGCTCCCTAGGGGGGGTCTATGGCTACACCTTC. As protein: CSSLGGVYGYTF.